A single sample gave rise to the 4 T cell receptor beta chains below, sequenced in a study of blood T cell repertoires in COVID-19. Only in-frame clones appear in the TCRdb table, and some are missing; sequencing was by immunoSEQ multiplex PCR. The table shows approximately 180,000 clones, with around 85% occurring only once. The specimen sequenced was peripheral blood. These receptors all come from an elderly woman with acute or convalescent COVID-19.

The J gene is TRBJ1-6, the V gene TRBV18, with 8 bases that match TRBD1. This CDR3 is built from 15 residues. V shed 1 base and J 7 bases; nucleotides not matched to a gene: 3. From germline, CDR1 is KGHSH and CDR2 LQKENI. The CDR3 sequence: CASSPLTGGNSPLHF. The DNA of the CDR3 is TGTGCCAGCTCACCACTTACAGGGGGAAATTCACCCCTCCACTTT.

The chain couples TRBV10-3 to TRBJ1-4, with D unresolved. Between the trimmed V and J ends, which lost 3 bases and 2 bases, there was a span of 16 bases. Germline CDR1 ENHRY, CDR2 SYGVKD. This CDR3 contains 17 residues. The chain's CDR3 is CAISDQSISRTNEKLFF. The CDR3 coding sequence is TGTGCCATCAGTGATCAATCGATTTCTAGGACTAATGAAAAACTGTTTTTT.

This clone appeared a few times. This sequence joins TRBV7-2 and TRBJ2-1; 8 bases map to TRBD2. The junction had 4 bases not matched to a gene; V was cut back by 8 bases and J by 4 bases. Germline loops: CDR1 SGHTA, CDR2 FQGNSA. This CDR3 has 13 residues. The CDR3 bases are TGTGCCAGCTACCGGGAGGGATACAATGAGCAGTTCTTC. Its protein is CASYREGYNEQFF.

The rearrangement joins TRBV27 to TRBJ2-2; 13 nucleotides line up with TRBD2. This CDR3 is 19 amino acids long. Germline values: CDR1 MNHEY, CDR2 SMNVEV (reference sequence). The junction had 13 bases not matched to a gene; V was cut back by 5 bases and J by 4 bases. CDR3 protein: CASSTVPSGLAGFTGELFF. Here the CDR3 DNA reads TGTGCCAGCAGTACCGTCCCATCGGGACTAGCGGGGTTCACCGGGGAGCTGTTTTTT.